What follows are 28 T cell receptor beta chains derived from one specimen sequenced in a study of T cell responses to AZD1222 COVID-19 vaccine. TCRdb keeps only in-frame clones here, not all; method: immunoSEQ multiplex PCR. The sample contains some 140,000 clones, roughly 90% of which appear only once. Here the sequenced sample was peripheral blood, taken on day 0 of AZD1222 vaccination. Every receptor here comes from an adult in good health.

The rearrangement joins TRBV7-8 to TRBJ1-5; maybe TRBD1 (6 bases). Between the trimmed V and J ends, which lost 7 bases and 5 bases, there was a span of 15 bases. The germline V gene encodes CDR1 SGHVS and CDR2 FQNEAQ. The CDR3 sequence is 14 residues long. DNA for the CDR3: TGTGCCAGCAACCCCCACAGGGCCCATCAGCCCCAGCATTTT. Its translation is CASNPHRAHQPQHF.

The chain combines TRBV10-1 with TRBJ1-1; D is perhaps TRBD1 (5 bases). CDR1 is WNHNN and CDR2 is SYGVQD in the germline V gene (reference sequence). V was cut by 8 bases and J by 0 bases, with 10 bases left in between. The CDR3 spans 13 residues. The CDR3 bases are TGCGCCAGCCGTAGGGGCATGAACACTGAAGCTTTCTTT. Translating it yields CASRRGMNTEAFF.

The chain has TRBV19 and TRBJ2-1; 9 bases line up with TRBD2. The CDR3 spans 15 residues. In germline, CDR1 is LNHDA, CDR2 SQIVND (reference sequence). V trimming: 3 bases; J trimming: 4 bases; junction bases outside the gene matches: 4. CDR3 bases: TGTGCCAGTAGTATGCTAGCGGGGATGTACAATGAGCAGTTCTTC. Protein sequence: CASSMLAGMYNEQFF.

The J gene is TRBJ2-4, the V gene TRBV4-1; D ambiguous. CDR1 and CDR2 from the germline V gene are MGHRA and YSYEKL. The CDR3 consists of 15 residues. V was pared by 4 bases and J by 4 bases, with 14 bases between. CDR3 sequence reads: CASSPDPARKNIQYF. CDR3 in DNA: TGCGCCAGCAGCCCGGACCCGGCGAGAAAAAACATTCAGTACTTC.

The rearrangement links TRBV6-5 to TRBJ2-5; TRBD1 aligns across 9 bases. The ends lost 6 bases at V and 5 bases at J; junction bases unmatched: 4. This CDR3 contains 13 residues. Per the germline V gene, CDR1 is MNHEY and CDR2 is SVGAGI. CDR3 DNA sequence: TGTGCCAGCAGCCAGGACAGGGGCGAGACCCAGTACTTC. It codes for CASSQDRGETQYF.

V gene TRBV28 combines with J gene TRBJ2-7; D remains ambiguous. From germline, CDR1 is MDHEN and CDR2 SYDVKM. The V end was cut by 5 bases, the J end by 2 bases, with 10 bases between. This CDR3 spans 13 amino acids. The CDR3 is CASSQHGAYEQYF. DNA of the CDR3: TGTGCCAGCAGTCAACACGGTGCCTACGAGCAGTACTTC. Full variable domain (remainder filled in from reference TRBV28 and TRBJ2-7): DVKVTQSSRYLVKRTGEKVFLECVQDMDHENMFWYRQDPGLGLRLIYFSYDVKMKEKGDIPEGYSVSREKKERFSLILESASTNQTSMYLCASSQHGAYEQYFGPGTRLTVT.

The V and J genes are TRBV9 and TRBJ2-7, with D perhaps TRBD2 (8 bases). This CDR3 spans 16 amino acids. With 0 bases removed from V and 3 bases from J, the gap between germline ends came to 16 bases. Per the germline V gene, CDR1 is SGDLS and CDR2 is YYNGEE. The CDR3 here is CASSVEDRAGGYEQYF. The CDR3 DNA reads as TGTGCCAGCAGCGTAGAAGACAGGGCGGGAGGCTACGAGCAGTACTTC.

This sequence joins TRBV15 and TRBJ1-1; D gene unclear. CDR1 and CDR2 (germline): LNHNV, YYDKDF (reference sequence). CDR3 length: 12 residues. Between the trimmed V and J ends, which lost 1 base and 5 bases, there was a span of 5 bases. This CDR3 is CATSRVRTEAFF. CDR3 coding DNA: TGTGCCACCAGCAGAGTCCGGACTGAAGCTTTCTTT.

This clone was recorded a few times. The V gene is TRBV19, the J gene TRBJ1-4, with 8 bases that match TRBD1. The germline V gene encodes CDR1 LNHDA and CDR2 SQIVND (reference sequence). CDR3 length equals 15 residues. Trimming removed 5 bases from V and 6 bases from J; junction bases left unmatched: 8. CDR3 region: CASSPQGAGDEKLFF. In nucleotides, the CDR3 is TGTGCCAGTAGTCCCCAGGGGGCCGGAGATGAAAAACTGTTTTTT.

This chain joins TRBV6-5 and TRBJ2-7; D possibly corresponds to TRBD1 (5 bases). Trimming took off 7 bases at V and 2 bases at J, with 15 bases between the two ends. Germline CDR1 is MNHEY and CDR2 is SVGAGI. The CDR3 length is 14 residues. The CDR3 is CASTRQYLTYEQYF. The CDR3 region has the DNA TGTGCCAGCACGAGACAGTACCTCACCTACGAGCAGTACTTC.

This rearrangement joins TRBV19 to TRBJ1-1; D uncertain. Trimming pared 3 bases from V and 4 bases from J, leaving 12 bases between. The CDR3 is 14 residues long. The germline V gene has CDR1 LNHDA and CDR2 SQIVND (reference sequence). The CDR3 loop is CASSISGRGTEAFF. In DNA form, the CDR3 reads TGTGCCAGTAGTATTAGCGGGCGTGGCACTGAAGCTTTCTTT.

The chain carries TRBV7-9 and TRBJ1-1; D ambiguous. Per the germline V gene, CDR1 is SEHNR and CDR2 is FQNEAQ (reference sequence). The CDR3 is made up of 13 amino acids. V lost 2 bases to trimming and J lost 5 bases, with 9 bases between them. As DNA, the CDR3 is TGTGCCAGCAGCTTAAGCGAGGATACTGAAGCTTTCTTT. Translating it yields CASSLSEDTEAFF.

J is TRBJ1-5 and V is TRBV5-6; weak D call: TRBD1 (5 bases). In germline, CDR1 is SGHDT, CDR2 YYEEEE. The CDR3 contains 15 residues. Trimming left V 6 bases short and J 0 bases short, with 13 bases between. The CDR3 sequence is CASTMGGSSNQPQHF. The CDR3 DNA reads as TGTGCCAGCACCATGGGGGGGAGTAGCAATCAGCCCCAGCATTTT.

This clone was counted a single time. V usage is TRBV10-3 and J usage is TRBJ1-5; the D gene is possibly TRBD1 (5 bases). Between the trimmed V and J ends, which lost 0 bases and 1 base, there was a span of 13 bases. In germline, CDR1 is ENHRY, CDR2 SYGVKD. This CDR3 is 17 amino acids long. The CDR3 spells CAISESGGLRSNQPQHF. The CDR3 DNA reads TGTGCCATCAGTGAGTCGGGGGGACTCCGAAGCAATCAGCCCCAGCATTTT.

The chain combines TRBV6-4 with TRBJ2-1, with TRBD2 matching 14 bases. The germline V gene encodes CDR1 MRHNA and CDR2 SNTAGT. CDR3 size: 14 residues. With 4 bases clipped from V and 10 bases from J, the junction kept 3 bases outside the gene matches. The CDR3: CASSVRLAGGEQFF. Written as DNA, the CDR3 is TGTGCCAGCAGTGTTCGACTAGCGGGAGGGGAGCAGTTCTTC.

This clone was counted only a few times. The V call is TRBV19, the J call TRBJ1-5; D gene ambiguous. Per germline, CDR1 LNHDA and CDR2 SQIVND (reference sequence). The CDR3 covers 16 residues. Trimming removed 5 bases at V and 5 bases at J, with 19 bases between. CDR3 loop: CASSATRIGPHQPQHF. In DNA form, the CDR3 reads TGTGCCAGTAGTGCGACACGAATCGGGCCTCATCAGCCCCAGCATTTT.

In this sample, this clone turned up a few times. The chain recombines TRBV9 with TRBJ1-2, with 7 bases matching TRBD1. Germline CDR1 reads SGDLS; CDR2 reads YYNGEE. V lost 4 bases to trimming and J lost 9 bases; unmatched junction nucleotides: 12. The CDR3 runs 14 residues. Here the CDR3 DNA reads TGTGCCAGCAGCCTCGACAGGGATACTAATCGCTACACCTTC. Encoded protein: CASSLDRDTNRYTF.

The rearrangement links TRBV19 to TRBJ1-5; D call uncertain. CDR1 is LNHDA and CDR2 is SQIVND in the germline V gene (reference sequence). The ends were cut back, 7 bases at V and 2 bases at J, with 6 bases in the middle. The CDR3 loop spans 12 amino acids. The CDR3 sequence is CASKRGNQPQHF. The DNA for the CDR3 is TGTGCCAGTAAAAGGGGCAATCAGCCCCAGCATTTT.

This clone was observed once. V is TRBV27 and J is TRBJ1-3; tentative D call: TRBD1 (5 bases). The CDR3 runs 15 residues. Germline CDR1 is MNHEY and CDR2 is SMNVEV (reference sequence). The germline V and J ends were trimmed by 6 bases and 2 bases, with 14 bases remaining between them. The CDR3 region has the DNA TGTGCCAGCAGCCCCTTTAGAGGGGCTGGAAACACCATATATTTT. It yields the protein CASSPFRGAGNTIYF.

This chain links TRBV7-2 with TRBJ1-2, with unresolved D. This CDR3 has 13 amino acids. Trimming shortened V by 1 base and J by 2 bases, and 5 bases separated the two germline ends. Germline V CDR1 and CDR2: SGHTA, FQGNSA. The CDR3: CASSLGGNYGYTF. Here the CDR3 DNA reads TGTGCCAGCAGCTTAGGCGGAAACTATGGCTACACCTTC.

This clone was recorded once. V usage is TRBV30 and J usage is TRBJ1-2; D is unresolved. CDR1 and CDR2 from the germline V gene are GTSNPN and SVGIG (reference sequence). The CDR3 totals 12 residues. V was clipped by 5 bases and J by 7 bases, with 14 bases between them. As DNA, the CDR3 is TGTGCCTGGCGGATGCCCTCTGGTGGCTACACCTTC. It yields the protein CAWRMPSGGYTF.

V usage is TRBV11-2 and J usage is TRBJ2-3; D not certain. Per the germline V gene, CDR1 is SGHAT and CDR2 is FQNNGV. The CDR3 length is 15 residues. V dropped 5 bases and J dropped 0 bases, with 12 bases sitting between them. The CDR3 DNA reads as TGTGCCAGCAGCCCGCCCGGCCCTAGCACAGATACGCAGTATTTT. Its translation: CASSPPGPSTDTQYF.

The V and J genes are TRBV6-6 and TRBJ2-7, with a possible D match to TRBD2 (5 bases). This CDR3 spans 13 amino acids. Between the trimmed V and J ends, which lost 5 bases and 3 bases, there was a span of 11 bases. Germline CDR1 and CDR2: MNHNY and SVGAGI (reference sequence). CDR3 amino acids: CASSVEGYYEQYF. The CDR3, as DNA: TGTGCCAGCAGTGTTGAGGGCTACTACGAGCAGTACTTC.

V gene TRBV21-1 combines with J gene TRBJ1-3; the D call TRBD1 from the table was never checked on the DNA. TRBV21-1 is a pseudogene segment. The CDR3 totals 15 residues. The CDR3 loop reads CASSKKAGAGNTIYF. CDR3 coding DNA: TGTGCCAGCAGCAAAAAGGCAGGCGCTGGAAACACCATATATTTT.

The CDR3 region has the DNA TGTGCCACCCGGAGGAATGAGCAGTTCTTC. Amino acid sequence: CATRRNEQFF. The chain recombines TRBV24-1 with TRBJ2-1, with a weak D call TRBD2 (5 bases). V was trimmed by 9 bases and J by 7 bases, leaving 6 bases between them. Germline values: CDR1 KGHDR, CDR2 SFDVKD. CDR3 length: 10 amino acids.

The chain uses TRBV19 and TRBJ1-2; the D gene is possibly TRBD1 (5 bases). The CDR3 has 14 amino acids. Germline loops: CDR1 LNHDA, CDR2 SQIVND (reference sequence). Trimming left V 1 base short and J 7 bases short, with 13 bases between. For the CDR3, the DNA is TGTGCCAGTAGTATAGGGGCCAGGGACTCTGGCTACACCTTC. It yields the protein CASSIGARDSGYTF.

The chain uses TRBV6-1 and TRBJ1-5, with a tentative D call TRBD1 (5 bases). Trimming stripped 1 base from V and 5 bases from J, with 18 bases between. The germline CDR1 and CDR2 sequences are MNHNS and SASEGT. This CDR3 is built from 17 residues. The CDR3 coding sequence is TGTGCCAGCAGTGAAGATTCCGGGGCAGGGTATCATCAGCCCCAGCATTTT. Protein: CASSEDSGAGYHQPQHF.

The chain has TRBV5-1 and TRBJ1-2, with 7 nucleotides matching TRBD1. Germline loops: CDR1 SGHRS, CDR2 YFSETQ. CDR3 size: 14 residues. V gave up 1 base and J gave up 8 bases; unmatched junction bases: 8. CDR3 coding DNA: TGCGCCAGCAGCTTGTCGGGACAGCTGGGGGGCTACACCTTC. The encoded protein is CASSLSGQLGGYTF.